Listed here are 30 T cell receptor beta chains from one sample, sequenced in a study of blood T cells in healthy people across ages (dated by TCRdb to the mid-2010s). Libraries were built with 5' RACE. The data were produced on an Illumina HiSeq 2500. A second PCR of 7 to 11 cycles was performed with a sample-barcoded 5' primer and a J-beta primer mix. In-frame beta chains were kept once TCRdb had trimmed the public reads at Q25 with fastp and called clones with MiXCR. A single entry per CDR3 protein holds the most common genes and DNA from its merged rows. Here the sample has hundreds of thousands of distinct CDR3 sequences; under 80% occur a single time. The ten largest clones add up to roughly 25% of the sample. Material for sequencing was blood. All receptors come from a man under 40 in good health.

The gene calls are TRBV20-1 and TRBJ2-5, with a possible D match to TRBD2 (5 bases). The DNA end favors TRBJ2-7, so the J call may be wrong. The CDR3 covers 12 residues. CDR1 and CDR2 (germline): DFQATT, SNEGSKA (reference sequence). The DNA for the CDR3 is TGCAGTGTCGGGGTTACCCCCTACGAGCAGTACTTC. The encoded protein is CSVGVTPYEQYF.

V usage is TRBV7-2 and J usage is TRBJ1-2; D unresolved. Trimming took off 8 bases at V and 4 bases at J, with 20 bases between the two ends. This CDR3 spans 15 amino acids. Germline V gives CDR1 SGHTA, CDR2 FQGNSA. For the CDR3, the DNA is TGTGCCAGCGGCGACCCGGACGGTTCGGGCTATGGCTACACCTTC. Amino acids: CASGDPDGSGYGYTF.

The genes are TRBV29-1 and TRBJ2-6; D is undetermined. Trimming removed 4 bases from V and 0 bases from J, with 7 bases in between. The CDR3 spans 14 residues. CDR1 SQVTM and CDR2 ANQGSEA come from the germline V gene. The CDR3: CSVGRSSGANVLTF. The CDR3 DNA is TGCAGCGTTGGACGGTCCTCTGGGGCCAACGTCCTGACTTTC.

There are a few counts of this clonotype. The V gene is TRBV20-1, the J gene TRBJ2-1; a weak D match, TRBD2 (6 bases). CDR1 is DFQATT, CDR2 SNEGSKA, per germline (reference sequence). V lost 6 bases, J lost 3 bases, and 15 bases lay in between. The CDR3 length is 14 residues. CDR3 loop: CSAPKLGLYNEQFF. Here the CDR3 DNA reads TGCAGTGCGCCCAAACTGGGACTCTACAATGAGCAGTTCTTC.

The CDR3 DNA reads as TGTGCCAGCAGCCCCCAGGGACAGATGAACACTGAAGCTTTCTTT. It encodes CASSPQGQMNTEAFF. The chain is built from TRBV14 and TRBJ1-1, with 7 bases matching TRBD1. CDR1 is SGHDN, CDR2 FVKESK, per germline. This CDR3 is 15 amino acids long. V dropped 4 bases and J dropped 0; count of bases not matched to a gene: 5.

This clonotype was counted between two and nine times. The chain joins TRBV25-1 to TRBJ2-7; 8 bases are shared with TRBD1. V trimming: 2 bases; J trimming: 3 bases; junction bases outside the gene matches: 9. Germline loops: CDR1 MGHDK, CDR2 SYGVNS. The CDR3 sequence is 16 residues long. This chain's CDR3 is CASSEPTGGAIYEQYF. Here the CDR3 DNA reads TGTGCCAGCAGTGAACCTACAGGGGGAGCAATCTACGAGCAGTACTTC.

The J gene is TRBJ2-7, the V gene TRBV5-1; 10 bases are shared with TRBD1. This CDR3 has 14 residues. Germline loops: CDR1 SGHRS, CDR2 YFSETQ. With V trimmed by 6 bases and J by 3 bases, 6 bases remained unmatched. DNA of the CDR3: TGCGCCAGCACTCTTGGGACAGGGGTCTACGAGCAGTACTTC. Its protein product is CASTLGTGVYEQYF.

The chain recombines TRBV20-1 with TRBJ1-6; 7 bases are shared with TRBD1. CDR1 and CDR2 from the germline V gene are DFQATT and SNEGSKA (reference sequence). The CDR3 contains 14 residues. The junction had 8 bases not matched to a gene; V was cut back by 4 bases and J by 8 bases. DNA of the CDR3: TGCAGTGCTATCAACGACAGGGCCTATTCACCCCTCCACTTT. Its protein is CSAINDRAYSPLHF.

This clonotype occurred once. CDR3 amino acids: CASGPRTSSYEQYF. For the CDR3, the DNA is TGTGCTAGTGGCCCTCGGACAAGCTCCTACGAGCAGTACTTC. This rearrangement joins TRBV12-5 to TRBJ2-7; TRBD1 is a possible D gene (5 bases). The CDR3 covers 14 residues. Germline V gene sequence: CDR1 LGHNT, CDR2 FRNRAP. The germline V and J ends were trimmed by 6 bases and 0 bases, with 12 bases remaining between them.

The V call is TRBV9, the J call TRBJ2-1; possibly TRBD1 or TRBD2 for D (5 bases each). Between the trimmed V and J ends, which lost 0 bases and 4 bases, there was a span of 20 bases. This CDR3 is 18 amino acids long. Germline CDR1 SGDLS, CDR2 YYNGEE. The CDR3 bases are TGTGCCAGCAGCGTAGGGGACCCCGTGTATGAGGGGTACAATGAGCAGTTCTTC. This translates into CASSVGDPVYEGYNEQFF.

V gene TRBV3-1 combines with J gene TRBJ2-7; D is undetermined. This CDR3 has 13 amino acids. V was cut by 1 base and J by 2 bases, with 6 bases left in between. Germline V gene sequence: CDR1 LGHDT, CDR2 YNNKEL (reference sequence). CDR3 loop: CASSQAAPYEQYF. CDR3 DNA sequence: TGTGCCAGCAGCCAAGCGGCCCCCTACGAGCAGTACTTC.

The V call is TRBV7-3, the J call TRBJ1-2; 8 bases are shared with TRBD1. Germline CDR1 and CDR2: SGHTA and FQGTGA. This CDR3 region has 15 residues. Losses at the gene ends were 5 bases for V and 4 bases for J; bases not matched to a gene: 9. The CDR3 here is CASSPLRQGSYGYTF. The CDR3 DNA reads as TGTGCCAGCAGCCCCCTGAGACAGGGGTCCTATGGCTACACCTTC.

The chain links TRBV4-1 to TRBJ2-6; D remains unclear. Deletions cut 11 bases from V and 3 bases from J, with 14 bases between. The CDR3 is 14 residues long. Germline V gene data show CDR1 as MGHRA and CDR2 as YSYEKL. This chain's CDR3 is CAGSPLFGANVLTF. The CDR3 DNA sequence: TGCGCCGGTTCCCCACTCTTTGGGGCCAACGTCCTGACTTTC.

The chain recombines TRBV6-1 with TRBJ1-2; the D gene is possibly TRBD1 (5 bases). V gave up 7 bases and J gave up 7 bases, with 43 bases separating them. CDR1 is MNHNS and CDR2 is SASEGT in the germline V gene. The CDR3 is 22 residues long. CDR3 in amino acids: CASTIIMTRDAGDSVGRAGYTF. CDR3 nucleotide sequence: TGTGCCAGCACAATTATTATGACTCGTGACGCGGGAGACTCCGTCGGCAGGGCTGGCTACACCTTC.

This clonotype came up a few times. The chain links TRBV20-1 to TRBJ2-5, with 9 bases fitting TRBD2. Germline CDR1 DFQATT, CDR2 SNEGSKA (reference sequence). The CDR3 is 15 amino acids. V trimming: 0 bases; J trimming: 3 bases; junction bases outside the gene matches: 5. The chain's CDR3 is CSARELRLAEETQYF. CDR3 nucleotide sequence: TGCAGTGCTAGAGAATTGAGACTAGCGGAAGAGACCCAGTACTTC.

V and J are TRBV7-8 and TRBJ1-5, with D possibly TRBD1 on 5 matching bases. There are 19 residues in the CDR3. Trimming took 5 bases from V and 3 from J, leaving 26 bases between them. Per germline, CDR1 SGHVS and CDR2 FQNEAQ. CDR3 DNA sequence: TGTGCCAGCAGCCTGTACACCGGGACTTCCTGGGGGATCAATCAGCCCCAGCATTTT. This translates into CASSLYTGTSWGINQPQHF.

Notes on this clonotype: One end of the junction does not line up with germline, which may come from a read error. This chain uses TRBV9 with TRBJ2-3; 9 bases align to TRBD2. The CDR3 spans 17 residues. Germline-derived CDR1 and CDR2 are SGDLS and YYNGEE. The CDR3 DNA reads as TGTGCCAGCAGCGTACAAGCGGGGGGCACTAGCACAGATACGCGGTATTTT. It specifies CASSVQAGGTSTDTRYF.

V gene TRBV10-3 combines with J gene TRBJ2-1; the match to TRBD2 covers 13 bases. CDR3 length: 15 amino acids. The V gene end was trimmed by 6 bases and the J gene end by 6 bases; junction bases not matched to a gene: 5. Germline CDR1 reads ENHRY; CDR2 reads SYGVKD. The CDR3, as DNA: TGTGCCATCAGAACTAGCGGGGGGGCCGGCAATGAGCAGTTCTTC. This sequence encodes CAIRTSGGAGNEQFF.

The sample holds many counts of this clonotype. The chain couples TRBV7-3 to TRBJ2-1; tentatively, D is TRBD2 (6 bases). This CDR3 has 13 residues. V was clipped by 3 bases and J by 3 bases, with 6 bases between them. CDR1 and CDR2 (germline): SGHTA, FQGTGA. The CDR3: CASSLTSYNEQFF. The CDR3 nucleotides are TGTGCCAGCAGCTTGACTAGCTACAATGAGCAGTTCTTC.

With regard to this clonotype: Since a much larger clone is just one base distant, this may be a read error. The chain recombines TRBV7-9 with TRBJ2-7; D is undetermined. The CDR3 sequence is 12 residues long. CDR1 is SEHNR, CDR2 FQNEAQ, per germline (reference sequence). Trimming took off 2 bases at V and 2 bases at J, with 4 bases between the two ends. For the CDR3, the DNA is TGTGCCAGCAGCTTATTTGCCTACGAGCAGTACTTC. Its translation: CASSLFAYEQYF.

The CDR3 DNA reads TGCGCCAGCAGCTTGGCCTTCAACGGACCCTACGAGCAGTACTTC. Translation: CASSLAFNGPYEQYF. The genes are TRBV5-1 and TRBJ2-4; D unresolved. With the DNA end fitting TRBJ2-7 better, the J assignment may be wrong. Germline CDR1 and CDR2: SGHRS and YFSETQ. CDR3 length: 15 residues.

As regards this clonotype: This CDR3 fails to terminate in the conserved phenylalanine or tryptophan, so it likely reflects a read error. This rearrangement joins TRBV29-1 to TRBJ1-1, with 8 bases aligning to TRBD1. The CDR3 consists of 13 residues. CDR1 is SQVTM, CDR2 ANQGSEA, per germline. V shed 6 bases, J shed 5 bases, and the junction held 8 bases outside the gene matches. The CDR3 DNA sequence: TGCAGCGTCCGGACAGGGTCGATAACTGAAGCTTTCTAT. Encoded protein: CSVRTGSITEAFY.

The CDR3 DNA is TGTGCCAGCAGTGAACAGGGGGGCCCACAAGAGACCCAGTACTTC. This codes for CASSEQGGPQETQYF. The gene calls are TRBV2 and TRBJ2-5; TRBD1 might be the D (7 bases). The germline V gene has CDR1 SNHLY and CDR2 FYNNEI. The CDR3 extends over 15 amino acids. V was shortened by 2 bases and J by 2 bases, with 12 bases between the two germline ends.

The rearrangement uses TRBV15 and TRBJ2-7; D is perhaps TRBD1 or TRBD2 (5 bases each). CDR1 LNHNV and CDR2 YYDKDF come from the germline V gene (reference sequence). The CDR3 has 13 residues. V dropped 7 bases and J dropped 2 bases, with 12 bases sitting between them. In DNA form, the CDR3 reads TGTGCCACCACCGGGACGGAAACCTACGAGCAGTACTTC. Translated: CATTGTETYEQYF.

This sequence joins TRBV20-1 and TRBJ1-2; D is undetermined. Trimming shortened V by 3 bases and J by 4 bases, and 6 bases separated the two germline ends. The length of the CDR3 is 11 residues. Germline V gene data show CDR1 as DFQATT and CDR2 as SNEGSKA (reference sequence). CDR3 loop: CSASLSYGYTF. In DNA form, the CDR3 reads TGCAGTGCTAGTTTGTCCTATGGCTACACCTTC.

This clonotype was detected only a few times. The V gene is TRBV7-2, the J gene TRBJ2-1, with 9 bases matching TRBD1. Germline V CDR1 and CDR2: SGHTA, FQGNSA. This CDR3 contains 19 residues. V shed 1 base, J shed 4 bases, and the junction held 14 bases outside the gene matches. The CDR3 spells CASSLVYSWLGQGYNEQFF. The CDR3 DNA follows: TGTGCCAGCAGCTTAGTGTATTCGTGGTTGGGACAGGGATACAATGAGCAGTTCTTC.

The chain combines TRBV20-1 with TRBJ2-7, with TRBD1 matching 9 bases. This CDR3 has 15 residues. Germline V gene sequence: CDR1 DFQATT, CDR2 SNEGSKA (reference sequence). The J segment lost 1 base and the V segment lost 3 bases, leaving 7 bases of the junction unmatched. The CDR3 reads CSARGGQGLSYEQYF. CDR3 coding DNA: TGCAGTGCTAGGGGGGGACAGGGACTTTCCTACGAGCAGTACTTC.

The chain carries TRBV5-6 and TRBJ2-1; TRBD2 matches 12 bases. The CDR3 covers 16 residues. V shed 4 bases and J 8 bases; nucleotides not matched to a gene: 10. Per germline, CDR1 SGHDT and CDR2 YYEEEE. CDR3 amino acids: CASSAPLAGGPDEQFF. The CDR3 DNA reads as TGTGCCAGCAGCGCGCCTCTAGCGGGGGGGCCTGATGAGCAGTTCTTC. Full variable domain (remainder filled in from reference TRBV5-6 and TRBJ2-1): DAGVTQSPTHLIKTRGQQVTLRCSPKSGHDTVSWYQQALGQGPQFIFQYYEEEERQRGNFPDRFSGHQFPNYSSELNVNALLLGDSALYLCASSAPLAGGPDEQFFGPGTRLTVL.

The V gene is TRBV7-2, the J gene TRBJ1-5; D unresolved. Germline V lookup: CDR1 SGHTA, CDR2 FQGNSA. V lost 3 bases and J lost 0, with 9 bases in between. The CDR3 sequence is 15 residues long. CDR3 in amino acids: CASSLISTSNQPQHF. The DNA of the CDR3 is TGTGCCAGCAGCTTGATTAGTACTAGCAATCAGCCCCAGCATTTT.

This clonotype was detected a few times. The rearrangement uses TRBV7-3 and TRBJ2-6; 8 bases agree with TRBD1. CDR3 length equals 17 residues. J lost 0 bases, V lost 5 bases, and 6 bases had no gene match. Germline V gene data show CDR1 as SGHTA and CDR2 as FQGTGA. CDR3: CASSPPGQDSGANVLTF. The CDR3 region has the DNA TGTGCCAGCAGCCCACCGGGACAGGACTCTGGGGCCAACGTCCTGACTTTC.